These 23 T cell receptor beta chains were all obtained from the same sample, sequenced in a study of a mutant IDH1 vaccine in newly diagnosed glioma. Assay used: immunoSEQ multiplex PCR; TCRdb lists only in-frame clones, some missing. The sample has roughly 60,000 clones, 80% to 90% seen once; the top ten hold less than 5%. Their antigens are not known. The time point: week 23, last vaccination. Vaccination used 300 ug of mutant IDH1 20-mer peptide per dose, with topical imiquimod. The sequencing used PBMCs, collected from a glioma patient whose treatment included an IDH1 peptide vaccine. Receptor source: a man aged 30 to 45 with glioma.

This clone was recorded a few times. The chain joins TRBV2 to TRBJ1-1; unclear D gene. This CDR3 is 15 amino acids long. Germline V gene data show CDR1 as SNHLY and CDR2 as FYNNEI. Trimming stripped 6 bases from V and 1 base from J, with 15 bases between. In DNA form, the CDR3 reads TGTGCCAGCAGAGACGCCCTAGTAGGGAACACTGAAGCTTTCTTT. Its translation: CASRDALVGNTEAFF.

The V call is TRBV2, the J call TRBJ1-2, with TRBD1 as a possible D gene (6 bases). Trimming removed 11 bases from V and 2 bases from J, with 15 bases in between. The germline V gene has CDR1 SNHLY and CDR2 FYNNEI. The CDR3 has 13 amino acids. The CDR3: CASNRVANYGYTF. CDR3 nucleotides: TGTGCCTCTAACAGGGTCGCGAACTATGGCTACACCTTC. The full variable domain, rest sourced from reference TRBV2 and TRBJ1-2, is EPEVTQTPSHQVTQMGQEVILRCVPISNHLYFYWYRQILGQKVEFLVSFYNNEISEKSEIFDDQFSVERPDGSNFTLKIRSTKLEDSAMYFCASNRVANYGYTFGSGTRLTVV.

The chain joins TRBV27 to TRBJ2-3, with D maybe TRBD2 (5 bases). Trimming pared 3 bases from V and 0 bases from J, leaving 7 bases between. This CDR3 spans 14 amino acids. Per the germline V gene, CDR1 is MNHEY and CDR2 is SMNVEV (reference sequence). This CDR3 is CASSFPGSTDTQYF. The CDR3, as DNA: TGTGCCAGCAGTTTTCCGGGGAGCACAGATACGCAGTATTTT.

The chain has TRBV6-6 and TRBJ2-4, with 9 bases identical to TRBD1. Germline trimming cut 5 bases from V and 0 bases from J; bases unmatched to any gene: 5. Germline assignment: CDR1 MNHNY and CDR2 SVGAGI (reference sequence). The CDR3 sequence is 16 residues long. CDR3 sequence reads: CASSTQGAEAKNIQYF. CDR3 coding DNA: TGTGCCAGCAGTACACAGGGGGCGGAAGCCAAAAACATTCAGTACTTC.

This sequence joins TRBV7-2 and TRBJ2-5; 8 nucleotides match TRBD1. Gene TRBJ2-7 matches the end of the DNA better, so the J call may be wrong. The CDR3 is 15 residues long. Germline V gene lookup returns CDR1 SGHTA and CDR2 FQGNSA. CDR3 bases: TGTGCCAGCAGCTCTACCGGGACAGGATCCTACGAGCAGTACTTC. Translation gives CASSSTGTGSYEQYF.

This chain joins TRBV10-3 and TRBJ2-1, with 7 bases that match TRBD1. The CDR3 has 13 amino acids. V lost 6 bases, J lost 4 bases, and 3 bases stayed unmatched. From germline, CDR1 is ENHRY and CDR2 SYGVKD. In nucleotides, the CDR3 is TGTGCCATCAGAGACAGGGTATACAATGAGCAGTTCTTC. As protein: CAIRDRVYNEQFF.

V usage is TRBV21-1 and J usage is TRBJ1-5; whether TRBD1, the table's D call, matches the DNA was not checked. TRBV21-1 is termed a pseudogene. CDR3 size: 15 residues. This chain's CDR3 is CASSGRDRLNQPQHF. CDR3 DNA sequence: TGTGCCAGCAGCGGCCGGGACAGGCTCAATCAGCCCCAGCATTTT.

The CDR3 sequence is CASSQGPGIKGYTF. CDR3 sequence (DNA): TGTGCCAGCAGCCAAGGACCGGGGATCAAGGGCTACACCTTC. The genes are TRBV4-2 and TRBJ1-2, with no clear D. Deletions cut 1 base from V and 8 bases from J, with 14 bases between. CDR1 and CDR2 (germline): LGHNA, YNFKEQ. The CDR3 extends over 14 amino acids.

J is TRBJ2-5 and V is TRBV19, with 10 bases that match TRBD1. V gave up 9 bases and J gave up 5 bases; unmatched junction bases: 6. Germline assignment: CDR1 LNHDA and CDR2 SQIVND (reference sequence). The CDR3 covers 13 residues. CDR3 nucleotide sequence: TGTGCCAGCGGGACAGGGGCGGGGGAGACCCAGTACTTC. Translated, it gives CASGTGAGETQYF.

The chain joins TRBV14 to TRBJ2-6; no clear D gene. Germline V gives CDR1 SGHDN, CDR2 FVKESK. V was cut by 2 bases and J by 0 bases, with 2 bases left in between. There are 14 residues in the CDR3. The CDR3 nucleotides read TGTGCCAGCAGCCAAAACTCTGGGGCCAACGTCCTGACTTTC. It yields the protein CASSQNSGANVLTF.

V usage is TRBV19 and J usage is TRBJ2-7; the match to TRBD1 covers 9 bases. Losses at the gene ends were 3 bases for V and 4 bases for J; bases not matched to a gene: 4. This CDR3 region has 14 residues. Germline values: CDR1 LNHDA, CDR2 SQIVND (reference sequence). The CDR3 sequence is CASSMVQGAYEQYF. The CDR3 nucleotides are TGTGCCAGTAGTATGGTACAGGGGGCTTACGAGCAGTACTTC. Filled out from reference TRBV19 and TRBJ2-7, the complete variable domain reads DGGITQSPKYLFRKEGQNVTLSCEQNLNHDAMYWYRQDPGQGLRLIYYSQIVNDFQKGDIAEGYSVSREKKESFPLTVTSAQKNPTAFYLCASSMVQGAYEQYFGPGTRLTVT.

This clone has only one observation. The CDR3, as DNA: TGTGCCAGCAGCCACTCTTCCTACGAGCAGTACTTC. It translates to CASSHSSYEQYF. The chain joins TRBV11-2 to TRBJ2-7; D ambiguous. CDR1 and CDR2 (germline): SGHAT, FQNNGV. The CDR3 consists of 12 residues. V lost 5 bases and J 1 base, leaving 6 bases between the germline ends. The complete variable domain, with remaining parts taken from reference TRBV11-2 and TRBJ2-7, reads EAGVAQSPRYKIIEKRQSVAFWCNPISGHATLYWYQQILGQGPKLLIQFQNNGVVDDSQLPKDRFSAERLKGVDSTLKIQPAKLEDSAVYLCASSHSSYEQYFGPGTRLTVT.

The J gene is TRBJ2-1, the V gene TRBV9; TRBD2 matches 9 bases. V lost 3 bases to trimming and J lost 6 bases; unmatched junction nucleotides: 4. Germline CDR1 reads SGDLS; CDR2 reads YYNGEE. CDR3 size: 14 residues. This CDR3 reads CASSGSSGANEQFF. The DNA for the CDR3 is TGTGCCAGCAGCGGATCTAGCGGGGCCAATGAGCAGTTCTTC. Using reference TRBV9 and TRBJ2-1 for the parts outside the CDR3, the full variable domain is DSGVTQTPKHLITATGQRVTLRCSPRSGDLSVYWYQQSLDQGLQFLIQYYNGEERAKGNILERFSAQQFPDLHSELNLSSLELGDSALYFCASSGSSGANEQFFGPGTRLTVL.

The V and J genes are TRBV27 and TRBJ1-1; tentatively, D is TRBD1 (5 bases). CDR3 length: 16 residues. Trimming removed 2 bases from V and 1 base from J, with 14 bases in between. Germline loops: CDR1 MNHEY, CDR2 SMNVEV (reference sequence). The CDR3 nucleotides read TGTGCCAGCAGTTTACGCAGGGTAAAACGGAACACTGAAGCTTTCTTT. It codes for CASSLRRVKRNTEAFF.

V gene TRBV19 combines with J gene TRBJ1-5, with 10 positions matching TRBD1. With V trimmed by 0 bases and J by 0 bases, 11 bases remained unmatched. Looked up from germline, CDR1 is LNHDA and CDR2 is SQIVND (reference sequence). The CDR3 covers 20 residues. The CDR3 DNA sequence: TGTGCCAGTAGTATAGACCTAACCGGGACAGGGGTATATAGCAATCAGCCCCAGCATTTT. Residues: CASSIDLTGTGVYSNQPQHF. Variable domain in full (rest from reference TRBV19 and TRBJ1-5): DGGITQSPKYLFRKEGQNVTLSCEQNLNHDAMYWYRQDPGQGLRLIYYSQIVNDFQKGDIAEGYSVSREKKESFPLTVTSAQKNPTAFYLCASSIDLTGTGVYSNQPQHFGDGTRLSIL.

The rearrangement links TRBV2 to TRBJ1-2; tentative D call: TRBD1 (6 bases). V dropped 5 bases and J dropped 7 bases, with 14 bases sitting between them. The V gene's germline CDR1 is SNHLY and CDR2 FYNNEI. CDR3 length: 13 amino acids. The CDR3 DNA follows: TGTGCCAGCAGTCCGGACAGAAACCGTGGCTACACCTTC. Translated: CASSPDRNRGYTF.

The CDR3 DNA is TGTGCCAGCCTACAGGGGGGTGGGGGCTCCTACGAGCAGTACTTC. This gives the protein CASLQGGGGSYEQYF. The rearrangement joins TRBV6-6 to TRBJ2-7, with 8 bases aligning to TRBD1. The CDR3 covers 15 residues. The V and J ends lost 8 bases and 0 bases, in that order; junction bases with no gene match: 9. The V gene's germline CDR1 is MNHNY and CDR2 SVGAGI (reference sequence).

J is TRBJ1-5 and V is TRBV2; D perhaps matches TRBD1 (6 bases). The germline V gene has CDR1 SNHLY and CDR2 FYNNEI. The CDR3 is made up of 13 amino acids. V was shortened by 5 bases and J by 6 bases, with 11 bases between the two germline ends. The CDR3 DNA reads TGTGCCAGCAGTATACAGGGATTTCAGCCCCAGCATTTT. It yields the protein CASSIQGFQPQHF.

This chain connects TRBV13 to TRBJ1-2, with 7 positions matching TRBD1. The CDR3 has 15 amino acids. Per the germline V gene, CDR1 is PRHDT and CDR2 is FYEKMQ (reference sequence). The ends lost 3 bases at V and 3 bases at J; junction bases unmatched: 7. The CDR3 reads CASSFITGVDYGYTF. The CDR3 DNA is TGTGCCAGCAGCTTTATAACAGGGGTGGACTATGGCTACACCTTC.

This chain connects TRBV19 to TRBJ2-3; possible D gene TRBD2, 5 bases. The germline V gene encodes CDR1 LNHDA and CDR2 SQIVND (reference sequence). The length of the CDR3 is 15 residues. V was clipped by 1 base and J by 4 bases, with 12 bases between them. CDR3 loop: CASSIAGGSSDTQYF. The DNA for the CDR3 is TGTGCCAGTAGTATAGCGGGCGGGTCCTCAGATACGCAGTATTTT.

The gene calls are TRBV10-2 and TRBJ1-1; tentatively, D is TRBD1 (6 bases). The CDR3 runs 14 residues. Germline lookup yields CDR1 WSHSY and CDR2 SAAADI. V was shortened by 3 bases and J by 6 bases, with 14 bases between the two germline ends. The CDR3 spells CASSENRVVAEAFF. The DNA for the CDR3 is TGCGCCAGCAGTGAAAACAGGGTCGTCGCTGAAGCTTTCTTT.

The gene calls are TRBV7-8 and TRBJ2-1, with 9 bases matching TRBD2. The germline CDR1 and CDR2 sequences are SGHVS and FQNEAQ. V lost 1 base to trimming and J lost 4 bases; unmatched junction nucleotides: 5. CDR3 length equals 16 residues. CDR3 nucleotides: TGTGCCAGCAGCTTAGGTATAGCGGGGGTATACAATGAGCAGTTCTTC. Residues: CASSLGIAGVYNEQFF.

This rearrangement joins TRBV7-9 to TRBJ2-1; the D is unclear. This CDR3 comprises 15 residues. Germline-derived CDR1 and CDR2 are SEHNR and FQNEAQ (reference sequence). V was shortened by 2 bases and J by 2 bases, with 10 bases between the two germline ends. CDR3 bases: TGTGCCAGCAGCTTAAACCAGAGAGCCTACAATGAGCAGTTCTTC. Translated, it gives CASSLNQRAYNEQFF.